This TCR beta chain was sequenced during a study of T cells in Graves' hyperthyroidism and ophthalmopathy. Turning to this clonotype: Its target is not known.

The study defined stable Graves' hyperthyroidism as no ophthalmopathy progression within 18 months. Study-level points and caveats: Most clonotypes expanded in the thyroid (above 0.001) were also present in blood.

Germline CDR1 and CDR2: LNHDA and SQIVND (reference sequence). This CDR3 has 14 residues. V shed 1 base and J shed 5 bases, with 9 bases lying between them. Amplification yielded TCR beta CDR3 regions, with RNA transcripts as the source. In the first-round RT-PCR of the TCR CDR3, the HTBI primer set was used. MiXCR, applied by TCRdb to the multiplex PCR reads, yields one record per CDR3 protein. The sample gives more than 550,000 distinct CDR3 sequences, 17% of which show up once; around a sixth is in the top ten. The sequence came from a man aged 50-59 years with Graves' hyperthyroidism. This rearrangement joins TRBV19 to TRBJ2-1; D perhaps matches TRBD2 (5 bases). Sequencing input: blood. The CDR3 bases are TGTGCCAGTAGTATAGTCCCGGGAAACAATGAGCAGTTCTTC. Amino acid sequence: CASSIVPGNNEQFF.